The TCR beta chain described here comes from a study of CD8+ T cells in alopecia areata. Treatment described: oral pan-JAK inhibitor, 5-10 mg twice daily. RNA was isolated and reverse transcribed to cDNA, the sequencing template. The assay was immunoSEQ multiplex PCR, and TCRdb's table has in-frame clones only and misses some. The sample records about 200,000 clones, over 45% being singletons. The V gene's germline CDR1 is MGHRA and CDR2 YSYEKL. V was trimmed by 0 bases and J by 5 bases, leaving 5 bases between them. This CDR3 contains 12 residues. This TCR was sampled from a human donor with alopecia areata. The V and J genes are TRBV4-1 and TRBJ2-7, with D uncertain. Here the sequenced sample was CD4+ T cells sorted from blood, taken at week 24, from a patient treated with tofacitinib. The DNA of the CDR3 is TGCGCCAGCAGCCAAGATATCAACGAGCAGTACTTC. Translated, it gives CASSQDINEQYF.